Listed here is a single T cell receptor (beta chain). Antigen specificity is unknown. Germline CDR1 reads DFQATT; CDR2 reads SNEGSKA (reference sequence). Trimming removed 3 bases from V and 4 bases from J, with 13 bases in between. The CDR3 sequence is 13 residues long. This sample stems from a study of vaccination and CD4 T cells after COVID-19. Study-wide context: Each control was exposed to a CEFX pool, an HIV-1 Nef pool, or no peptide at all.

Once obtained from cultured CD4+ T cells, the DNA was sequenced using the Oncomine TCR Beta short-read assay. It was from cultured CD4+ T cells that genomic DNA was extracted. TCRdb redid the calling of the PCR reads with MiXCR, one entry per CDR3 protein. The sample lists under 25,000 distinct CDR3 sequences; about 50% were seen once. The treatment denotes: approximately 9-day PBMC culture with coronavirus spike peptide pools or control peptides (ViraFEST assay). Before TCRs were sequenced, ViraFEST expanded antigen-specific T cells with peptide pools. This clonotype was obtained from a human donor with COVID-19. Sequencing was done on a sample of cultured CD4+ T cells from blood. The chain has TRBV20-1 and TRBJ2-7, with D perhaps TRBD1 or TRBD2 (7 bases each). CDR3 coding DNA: TGCAGTGCTAGTGGGAGGGGACAGTACGAGCAGTACTTC. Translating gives CSASGRGQYEQYF.